This T cell receptor (beta chain) was captured in a study of blood T cell repertoires in COVID-19. About the research overall: T cells, B-cell-depleted T cells, or PBMCs supplied cDNA or gDNA.

TCRdb's table, derived via immunoSEQ multiplex PCR, lists solely in-frame clones and lacks some. The sample comprises 100,000 to 110,000 clones, roughly 85% of which are singletons, and roughly 29% rests with the top ten. The CDR3 has 15 residues. V dropped 11 bases and J dropped 1; count of bases not matched to a gene: 13. Per germline, CDR1 MDHEN and CDR2 SYDVKM. This chain links TRBV28 with TRBJ2-7; TRBD2 matches 8 bases. This clonotype was sampled from a man aged 65-85 years with active or convalescent COVID-19. Sequencing input: peripheral blood. The CDR3 region is CAVQSGAGESYEQYF. Written as DNA, the CDR3 is TGTGCCGTCCAAAGTGGAGCGGGAGAATCCTACGAGCAGTACTTC.